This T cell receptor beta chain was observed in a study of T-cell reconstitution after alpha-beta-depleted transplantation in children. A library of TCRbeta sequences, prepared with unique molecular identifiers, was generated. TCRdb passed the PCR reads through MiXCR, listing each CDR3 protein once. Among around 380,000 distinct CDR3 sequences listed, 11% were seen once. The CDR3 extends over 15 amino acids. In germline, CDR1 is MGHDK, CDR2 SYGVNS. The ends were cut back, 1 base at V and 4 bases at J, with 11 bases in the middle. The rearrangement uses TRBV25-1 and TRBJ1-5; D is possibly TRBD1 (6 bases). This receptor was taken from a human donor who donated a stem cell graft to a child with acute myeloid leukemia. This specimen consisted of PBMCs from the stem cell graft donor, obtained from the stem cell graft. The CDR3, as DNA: TGTGCCAGCAGTGAATCTCGGCAGGGGAATCAGCCCCAGCATTTT. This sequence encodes CASSESRQGNQPQHF.